The 17 T cell receptor beta chains presented below share a single source sample, sequenced in a study of circulating and synovial CD4+ cells in juvenile arthritis. Using immunoSEQ multiplex PCR, the repertoire was profiled, and TCRdb retains in-frame clones only, with some absent. The sample includes about 32,000 clones, roughly 95% of them seen just once. Material: CD4+ T cells from blood. Source of these receptors: a human donor with juvenile idiopathic arthritis.

This rearrangement joins TRBV28 to TRBJ2-7; 9 bases line up with TRBD2. The CDR3 loop spans 14 amino acids. Germline CDR1 MDHEN, CDR2 SYDVKM. Trimming removed 6 bases from V and 2 bases from J; junction bases left unmatched: 5. For the CDR3, the DNA is TGTGCCAGCAGACAGACTAGCGGCACCTACGAGCAGTACTTC. It translates to CASRQTSGTYEQYF.

V gene TRBV6-1 combines with J gene TRBJ1-5; perhaps TRBD1 as D (6 bases). Germline-derived CDR1 and CDR2 are MNHNS and SASEGT. This CDR3 is built from 15 residues. The V and J ends lost 7 bases and 5 bases respectively, with 18 bases between them. This CDR3 reads CASILDSWGYQPQHF. In DNA, the CDR3 is TGTGCCAGCATTCTGGACAGCTGGGGGTATCAGCCCCAGCATTTT.

On this clone itself: At one end the junction does not follow the germline gene, possibly because of a read error. The chain couples TRBV14 to TRBJ1-5; weak D call: TRBD1 (6 bases). From germline, CDR1 is SGHDN and CDR2 FVKESK. This CDR3 is 14 amino acids long. The CDR3 reads CASSQEGGGQPQHF. In nucleotides, the CDR3 is TGTGCCAGCAGTCAAGAAGGGGGGGGTCAGCCCCAGCATTTT.

As concerns this clone: This is likely a read error, given that the CDR3 carries no conserved phenylalanine or tryptophan at its end. The DNA is omitted, as the CDR3 cannot be located on it reliably, and the CDR3 follows TCRdb's listing. The J gene is TRBJ2-7, the V gene TRBV5-8; the table names TRBD1, a call not compared with the DNA. The CDR3 adds up to 14 amino acids, both ends counted. Germline assignment: CDR1 SGHTS and CDR2 YDEGEE. The chain's CDR3 is CASSSRTGIRTTEY.

The rearrangement uses TRBV14 and TRBJ2-7, with 7 bases fitting TRBD2. Germline assignment: CDR1 SGHDN and CDR2 FVKESK. This CDR3 is 14 amino acids long. Losses at the gene ends were 4 bases for V and 3 bases for J; bases not matched to a gene: 6. The CDR3 DNA follows: TGTGCCAGCAGCCCCGCGGGGGTCTTCTACGAGCAGTACTTC. Translating gives CASSPAGVFYEQYF.

The CDR3 DNA reads TGTGCCAGCAGTTTATTAGGAGGGACAGGGGGGTTGAACACTGAAGCTTTCTTT. Translated: CASSLLGGTGGLNTEAFF. The V and J genes are TRBV27 and TRBJ1-1; 11 positions match TRBD1. V lost 1 base, J lost 0 bases, and 7 bases stayed unmatched. Germline values: CDR1 MNHEY, CDR2 SMNVEV (reference sequence). This CDR3 region has 18 residues.

The CDR3 DNA reads TGTGCCAGTAGTATAGCAAACAGACCAGATACGCAGTATTTT. Protein sequence: CASSIANRPDTQYF. The chain couples TRBV19 to TRBJ2-3; D call uncertain. The CDR3 contains 14 residues. The V end was cut by 1 base, the J end by 4 bases, with 9 bases between. Looked up from germline, CDR1 is LNHDA and CDR2 is SQIVND (reference sequence).

The CDR3 DNA reads TGTGCCAGCAGCAGACTAGCTTTGAGCCTCGCTACGCAGTATTTT. It encodes CASSRLALSLATQYF. The chain uses TRBV13 and TRBJ2-3; 7 nucleotides agree with TRBD2. The CDR3 sequence is 15 residues long. V lost 5 bases, J lost 8 bases, and 13 bases stayed unmatched. Germline values: CDR1 PRHDT, CDR2 FYEKMQ (reference sequence).

The chain couples TRBV19 to TRBJ2-5, with unresolved D. The CDR3 runs to 13 residues. Germline V gene sequence: CDR1 LNHDA, CDR2 SQIVND (reference sequence). V lost 9 bases, J lost 2 bases, and 13 bases lay in between. The CDR3 is CARLLELQETQYF. The CDR3 DNA reads TGTGCCAGGCTCTTGGAGTTACAAGAGACCCAGTACTTC.

This clone was recorded once. This chain connects TRBV30 to TRBJ2-7; 10 bases are shared with TRBD2. J gave up 2 bases and V 4 bases, and 11 bases lay outside the gene matches. CDR1 is GTSNPN, CDR2 SVGIG, per germline (reference sequence). The CDR3 length is 16 residues. CDR3 DNA: TGTGCCTGGATGGTGGAGTCTAGCGGGAGTGCCTACGAGCAGTACTTC. The encoded protein is CAWMVESSGSAYEQYF.

This sequence joins TRBV10-1 and TRBJ1-5; possible D gene TRBD1, 5 bases. In germline, CDR1 is WNHNN, CDR2 SYGVQD (reference sequence). The V end was cut by 0 bases, the J end by 7 bases, with 7 bases between. The CDR3 runs to 13 residues. CDR3 region: CASSESGGQPQHF. The CDR3 DNA reads TGCGCCAGCAGTGAGTCGGGGGGACAGCCCCAGCATTTT.

The genes are TRBV5-6 and TRBJ2-6; 9 bases fit TRBD2. Germline V lookup: CDR1 SGHDT, CDR2 YYEEEE. V lost 1 base to trimming and J lost 0 bases; unmatched junction nucleotides: 8. This CDR3 spans 19 amino acids. CDR3: CASSLRGLAGSSGANVLTF. In DNA, the CDR3 is TGTGCCAGCAGCTTGCGGGGCCTAGCGGGAAGCTCTGGGGCCAACGTCCTGACTTTC.

The V gene is TRBV4-1, the J gene TRBJ2-7, with 9 positions matching TRBD1. The V gene end was trimmed by 0 bases and the J gene end by 1 base; junction bases not matched to a gene: 4. The V gene's germline CDR1 is MGHRA and CDR2 YSYEKL. The CDR3 contains 16 residues. This chain's CDR3 is CASSQDSTGGSYEQYF. The CDR3 DNA sequence: TGCGCCAGCAGCCAAGACTCGACAGGGGGTTCCTACGAGCAGTACTTC.

CDR3 nucleotides: TGTGCCAGCAGCTACCAGGGGGCGCGGGGCACCGGGGAGCTGTTTTTT. It yields the protein CASSYQGARGTGELFF. The chain couples TRBV7-3 to TRBJ2-2, with 8 bases that match TRBD1. V was clipped by 4 bases and J by 4 bases; unmatched bases: 8. The CDR3 runs to 16 residues. The germline gives CDR1 SGHTA, CDR2 FQGTGA.

This chain joins TRBV4-1 and TRBJ2-7; a possible D gene is TRBD1 (6 bases). The CDR3 runs 14 residues. V was trimmed by 2 bases and J by 3 bases, leaving 11 bases between them. The V gene's germline CDR1 is MGHRA and CDR2 YSYEKL. CDR3: CASSQPGTSYEQYF. CDR3 in DNA: TGCGCCAGCAGCCAACCAGGGACAAGCTACGAGCAGTACTTC.

In DNA, the CDR3 is TGTGCCGTATCGCCGGGACACCTCTCCTCTGGGGCCAACGTCCTGACTTTC. Translating it yields CAVSPGHLSSGANVLTF. This chain joins TRBV7-2 and TRBJ2-6; tentative D call: TRBD1 (6 bases). Trimming pared 11 bases from V and 0 bases from J, leaving 20 bases between. Germline CDR1 SGHTA, CDR2 FQGNSA. The CDR3 extends over 17 amino acids. Supplemented by reference TRBV7-2 and TRBJ2-6, the full variable domain reads GAGVSQSPSNKVTEKGKDVELRCDPISGHTALYWYRQSLGQGLEFLIYFQGNSAPDKSGLPSDRFSAERTGGSVSTLTIQRTQQEDSAVYLCAVSPGHLSSGANVLTFGAGSRLTVL.

The rearrangement joins TRBV7-3 to TRBJ1-1, with D unresolved. Trimming shortened V by 5 bases and J by 7 bases, and 14 bases separated the two germline ends. The germline gives CDR1 SGHTA, CDR2 FQGTGA. The CDR3 runs 13 residues. The CDR3 protein is CASSPVVTGEAFF. For the CDR3, the DNA is TGTGCCAGCAGCCCCGTCGTAACGGGTGAAGCTTTCTTT.